This entry is about one T cell receptor (beta chain). As yet, its antigen is unknown. Trimming took 0 bases from V and 3 from J; bases not matched to a gene: 4. Germline V gene lookup returns CDR1 LGHNA and CDR2 YNFKEQ. This CDR3 is built from 15 residues. The sample belongs to a study of cytomegalovirus exposure and HLA in healthy donors. This PCR relied on a set of 60 Vbeta primers and 13 Jbeta primers. Only in-frame clones appear in the TCRdb table, and some are missing; sequencing was by immunoSEQ multiplex PCR. This repertoire comprises around 150,000 clones; its ten largest clones make up roughly 2%. Findings and limits, study-wide: Association of approximately 18,000 TCR beta sequences with HLA alleles was found at 0.05 false discovery rate in a later analysis.

The V call is TRBV4-2, the J call TRBJ1-1, with TRBD1 matching 7 bases. The TCR comes from a man in his thirties or forties in good health and CMV-seronegative. The sequenced sample was PBMCs. The CDR3 here is CASSQDNRGDTEAFF. The CDR3 DNA reads as TGTGCCAGCAGCCAAGATAACAGGGGTGACACTGAAGCTTTCTTT.